This is a list of T cell receptor beta chains from one sample in a study of blood T cell repertoires in COVID-19. TCRdb's table, derived via immunoSEQ multiplex PCR, lists solely in-frame clones and lacks some. Of tens of thousands of clones in the sample, roughly four fifths are singletons; the top ten hold 8.8%. Sequencing was carried out using peripheral blood. The receptors come from a man aged 60-69 years with acute or convalescent COVID-19. The CDR3 runs from the conserved cysteine through the conserved F or W. A D gene is named only where the DNA matches it firmly. Size is omitted from some rows. Given values are once, few, many or a class for expanded clones.

V gene,J gene,clone size,D gene,CDR3 protein,CDR3 DNA
TRBV7-3,TRBJ1-5,NA,NA,CASSPARLEPQHF,TGTGCCAGCAGCCCGGCGCGGCTTGAGCCCCAGCATTTT
TRBV6-5,TRBJ1-2,NA,TRBD1,CASSDGQGRNYGYTF,TGTGCCAGCAGCGACGGACAGGGTAGGAACTATGGCTACACCTTC
TRBV4-1,TRBJ1-5,NA,TRBD1,CASSYTLQKDRGIGQPQHF,TGCGCCAGCAGCTACACACTGCAAAAGGACAGGGGAATAGGTCAGCCCCAGCATTTT
TRBV5-4,TRBJ2-7,once,TRBD2,CASSLEGAGDYEQYF,TGTGCCAGCAGCTTGGAGGGAGCGGGGGACTACGAGCAGTACTTC
TRBV5-1,TRBJ2-5,NA,TRBD2,CASTPTSGGLQETQYF,TGCGCCAGCACCCCGACTAGCGGGGGTCTTCAAGAGACCCAGTACTTC
TRBV11-3,TRBJ1-1,NA,NA,CASSGGADVFF,TGTGCCAGCAGCGGAGGGGCGGATGTTTTCTTT
TRBV2,TRBJ1-2,NA,NA,CASSPTQNYGYTF,TGTGCCAGCAGTCCGACACAAAACTATGGCTACACCTTC
TRBV24-1,TRBJ2-3,NA,TRBD2,CATSDWTSGSTDTQYF,TGTGCCACCAGTGATTGGACTAGCGGGAGCACAGATACGCAGTATTTT
TRBV25-1,TRBJ1-4,NA,TRBD1,CASTSDRGTTNEKLFF,TGTGCCAGCACCTCGGACAGGGGGACGACTAATGAAAAACTGTTTTTT
TRBV9,TRBJ1-4,NA,NA,CASSAGSPNEKLFF,TGTGCCAGCAGCGCGGGTTCCCCTAATGAAAAACTGTTTTTT
TRBV5-4,TRBJ2-3,NA,TRBD2,CASSLGLAGSTDTQYF,TGTGCCAGCAGCTTGGGGCTAGCGGGGTCCACAGATACGCAGTATTTT
TRBV18,TRBJ2-7,NA,NA,CASSPEGSYEQYF,TGTGCCAGCTCACCGGAGGGTTCCTACGAGCAGTACTTC
TRBV3-1/TRBV3-2,TRBJ1-5,NA,NA,CASSFRENNQPQHF,TGTGCCAGCAGTTTCCGGGAGAACAATCAGCCCCAGCATTTT
TRBV5-5,TRBJ1-5,NA,TRBD1,CASSGGQGGQPQHF,TGTGCCAGCAGCGGCGGACAGGGCGGACAGCCCCAGCATTTT
TRBV9,TRBJ1-2,NA,TRBD1,CASSPKRSTGVGYGYTF,TGTGCCAGCAGCCCCAAGCGGTCCACAGGGGTCGGGTATGGCTACACCTTC
TRBV4-3,TRBJ2-5,NA,TRBD2,CASSQDWGLQETQYF,TGCGCCAGCAGCCAAGATTGGGGACTACAAGAGACCCAGTACTTC
TRBV6-2/TRBV6-3,TRBJ2-7,NA,NA,CASSYSTSGYEQYF,TGTGCCAGCAGTTACTCGACCAGCGGCTACGAGCAGTACTTC
TRBV7-9,TRBJ1-2,NA,TRBD1,CASSLEDRDLYGYTF,TGTGCCAGCAGCTTAGAGGACAGGGACTTATATGGCTACACCTTC
TRBV5-1,TRBJ2-1,few,NA,CASSLPGLNNEQFF,TGCGCCAGCAGCTTACCGGGACTGAACAATGAGCAGTTCTTC
TRBV19,TRBJ2-1,few,TRBD2,CASSPGLASNEQFF,TGTGCCAGTAGTCCGGGACTAGCGTCCAATGAGCAGTTCTTC
TRBV7-2,TRBJ2-2,NA,NA,CASSAGYTGELFF,TGTGCCAGCAGCGCAGGGTACACCGGGGAGCTGTTTTTT
TRBV9,TRBJ2-3,NA,NA,CASSVGSGGDTQYF,TGTGCCAGCAGCGTAGGTTCTGGGGGGGATACGCAGTATTTT
TRBV6-2/TRBV6-3,TRBJ2-2,NA,NA,CASSYVQGRELFF,TGTGCCAGCAGTTACGTGCAGGGTCGGGAGCTGTTTTTT
TRBV27,TRBJ1-2,few,TRBD1,CASSSTRPSLDRLNYGYTF,TGTGCCAGCAGTTCCACTCGTCCCTCCTTGGACAGGCTCAACTATGGCTACACCTTC
TRBV7-3,TRBJ2-2,NA,TRBD1,CASSPIGGGSSELFF,TGTGCCAGCAGCCCCATAGGGGGCGGGTCCTCGGAGCTGTTTTTT
TRBV15,TRBJ1-5,NA,NA,CATSRSPGKGVKDQPQHF,TGTGCCACCAGCAGATCCCCCGGGAAGGGGGTAAAAGATCAGCCCCAGCATTTT
TRBV6-5,TRBJ1-2,few,NA,CASKRGSYGYTF,TGTGCCAGCAAGCGGGGGAGCTATGGCTACACCTTC
TRBV4-1,TRBJ1-2,NA,NA,CASSQAIQTGIYGYTF,TGCGCCAGCAGCCAAGCGATCCAGACAGGCATCTATGGCTACACCTTC
TRBV5-1,TRBJ1-4,NA,TRBD1,CASSSGTGLTNEKLFF,TGCGCCAGCAGCTCGGGGACAGGGCTAACTAATGAAAAACTGTTTTTT
TRBV6-1,TRBJ1-5,NA,NA,CASSEVGADSNQPQHF,TGTGCCAGCAGCGAAGTGGGCGCCGATAGCAATCAGCCCCAGCATTTT
TRBV12-5,TRBJ1-2,NA,NA,CASGLRGSDSF,TGTGCTAGTGGTTTGCGGGGTTCTGACTCCTTC
TRBV7-9,TRBJ1-4,NA,NA,CASSFTGPATNEKLFF,TGTGCCAGCAGCTTTACAGGTCCCGCAACTAATGAAAAACTGTTTTTT
TRBV24-1,TRBJ2-1,NA,NA,CATSRGAEYNEQFF,TGTGCCACCAGCCGCGGGGCGGAATACAATGAGCAGTTCTTC
TRBV27,TRBJ1-5,NA,NA,CASRSTGLGNQPQHF,TGTGCCAGCAGATCTACAGGGTTGGGCAATCAGCCCCAGCATTTT
TRBV5-4,TRBJ1-1,NA,TRBD1,CASSWTGVTEAFF,TGTGCCAGCAGCTGGACAGGGGTTACTGAAGCTTTCTTT
TRBV7-2,TRBJ1-5,NA,NA,CASSLGGGGSQPQHF,TGTGCCAGCAGCTTAGGAGGGGGGGGGTCCCAGCCCCAGCATTTT
TRBV7-8,TRBJ2-1,NA,TRBD2,CASSLVSGGAGVNEQFF,TGTGCCAGCAGCTTAGTGAGCGGGGGGGCGGGCGTCAATGAGCAGTTCTTC
TRBV7-2,TRBJ2-2,NA,NA,CASSLGAASTGELFF,TGTGCCAGCAGCTTAGGGGCAGCCAGTACCGGGGAGCTGTTTTTT
TRBV5-1,TRBJ1-4,NA,TRBD1,CASSLGTGRRGEKLFF,TGCGCCAGCAGCCTAGGGACAGGGCGACGAGGTGAAAAACTGTTTTTT
TRBV28,TRBJ2-7,NA,NA,CASSPLGPYEQYF,TGTGCCAGCAGTCCCCTTGGGCCCTACGAGCAGTACTTC
TRBV18,TRBJ2-1,NA,NA,CASSPRWDEQFF,TGTGCCAGCTCGCCGCGGTGGGATGAGCAGTTCTTC
TRBV9,TRBJ1-1,NA,NA,CASSALDTEAFF,TGTGCCAGCAGCGCCCTTGACACTGAAGCTTTCTTT
TRBV11-3,TRBJ2-2,NA,TRBD1,CASSLEWGQGDTGELFF,TGTGCCAGCAGCTTAGAGTGGGGACAGGGGGACACCGGGGAGCTGTTTTTT